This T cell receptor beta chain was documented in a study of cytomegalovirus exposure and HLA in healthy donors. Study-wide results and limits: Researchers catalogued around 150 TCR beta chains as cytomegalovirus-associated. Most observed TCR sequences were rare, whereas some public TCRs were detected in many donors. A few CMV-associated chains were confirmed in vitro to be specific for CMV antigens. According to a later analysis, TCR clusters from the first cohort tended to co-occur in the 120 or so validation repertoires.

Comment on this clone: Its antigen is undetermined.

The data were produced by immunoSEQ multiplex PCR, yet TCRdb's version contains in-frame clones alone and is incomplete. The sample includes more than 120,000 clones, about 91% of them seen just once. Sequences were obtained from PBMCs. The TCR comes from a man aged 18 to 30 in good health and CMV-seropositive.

This CDR3 reads CASSEASYNEQFF. CDR3 nucleotides: TGTGCCAGCAGTGAAGCATCCTACAATGAGCAGTTCTTC. V is TRBV7-9 and J is TRBJ2-1; no clear D. V was pared by 6 bases and J by 1 base, with 7 bases between. The CDR3 is 13 amino acids. Germline V gene data show CDR1 as SEHNR and CDR2 as FQNEAQ (reference sequence).